A selection of T cell receptor beta chains follows, all from one sample in a study of blood T cell repertoires in COVID-19. This table comes from immunoSEQ multiplex PCR, and its TCRdb copy is limited to in-frame clones, with some not included. The sample gives 360,000 or so clones, roughly four fifths of which show up once; about 5.4% is in the top ten. Sample: PBMCs or T cells enriched from blood (not recorded which). Every receptor here comes from a woman aged 45-60 years who had recovered from COVID-19. Both conserved end residues are part of each CDR3. Each record gives: V gene, clone size, D gene, J gene, CDR3 protein, CDR3 DNA. The D gene is left open where the match is weak. Clone size is given for some rows only: seen once, a few or many times, or a class if the clone is expanded.

>TRBV2|few|TRBD1|TRBJ1-2
CASTDRGQGHYGYTF
TGTGCCAGCACCGACCGGGGACAGGGGCACTATGGCTACACCTTC
>TRBV6-5|NA|NA|TRBJ1-5
CASRATIRESQPQHF
TGTGCCAGCAGGGCCACAATCCGGGAGAGCCAGCCCCAGCATTTT
>TRBV6-2/TRBV6-3|NA|TRBD2|TRBJ2-7
CASSGGLAGIYEQYF
TGTGCCAGCAGTGGGGGACTAGCGGGGATCTACGAGCAGTACTTC
>TRBV7-2|NA|NA|TRBJ2-7
CASSLTGFLYEQYF
TGTGCCAGCAGCTTGACTGGTTTTCTTTACGAGCAGTACTTC
>TRBV4-3|NA|TRBD1|TRBJ2-7
CASSQGTGGSYEQYF
TGCGCCAGCAGCCAAGGGACAGGGGGGTCCTACGAGCAGTACTTC
>TRBV2|NA|TRBD1|TRBJ1-2
CASSESAGQIYGYTF
TGTGCCAGCAGTGAAAGTGCGGGACAGATCTATGGCTACACCTTC
>TRBV21-1|NA|NA|TRBJ1-1
CASSASLQGPDTGAFF
TGTGCCAGCAGCGCTTCCTTACAGGGCCCGGACACTGGAGCTTTCTTT
>TRBV2|few|NA|TRBJ2-3
CASSQSLGQSADTQYF
TGTGCCAGCAGTCAATCCTTGGGGCAGTCCGCAGATACGCAGTATTTT
>TRBV2|NA|TRBD2|TRBJ2-5
CASSGLAGAGETQYF
TGTGCCAGCTCTGGACTAGCGGGGGCCGGGGAGACCCAGTACTTC
>TRBV5-8|NA|NA|TRBJ1-5
CASSLGQGGPLYDNQPQHF
TGTGCCAGCAGCTTGGGTCAGGGTGGCCCATTATATGACAATCAGCCCCAGCATTTT
>TRBV4-2|NA|NA|TRBJ1-5
CASSQGQGGGSNQPQHF
TGTGCCAGCAGCCAAGGGCAGGGTGGGGGCAGTAATCAGCCCCAGCATTTT
>TRBV30|once|NA|TRBJ1-2
CAWSPNGVDGYTF
TGTGCCTGGAGTCCTAACGGAGTGGATGGCTACACCTTC
>TRBV9|NA|TRBD2|TRBJ2-7
CASSPPGGTYEQYF
TGTGCCAGCAGCCCCCCGGGAGGGACCTACGAGCAGTACTTC
>TRBV2|NA|NA|TRBJ1-2
CASSAQQIDYGYTF
TGTGCCAGCAGTGCGCAACAAATTGACTATGGCTACACCTTC
>TRBV6-2/TRBV6-3|NA|NA|TRBJ2-7
CASSSTLKPYEQYF
TGTGCCAGCAGTTCTACGCTAAAACCATACGAGCAGTACTTC
>TRBV9|NA|NA|TRBJ1-1
CASSVGGGGTEAFF
TGTGCCAGCAGCGTAGGAGGGGGGGGGACTGAAGCTTTCTTT
>TRBV30|NA|NA|TRBJ1-2
CACGGQGLTYGYTF
TGTGCCTGCGGAGGGCAGGGTCTAACCTATGGCTACACCTTC
>TRBV5-4|NA|NA|TRBJ1-4
CASSLEGDNEKLFF
TGTGCCAGCAGCTTGGAAGGGGATAATGAAAAACTGTTTTTT
>TRBV10-3|NA|NA|TRBJ1-1
CAISGGPGREYTEAFF
TGTGCCATCAGTGGGGGGCCAGGGCGTGAGTACACTGAAGCTTTCTTT
>TRBV5-1|NA|TRBD1|TRBJ2-7
CASSLAPGTGNEQYF
TGCGCCAGCAGCTTGGCCCCAGGGACAGGGAACGAGCAGTACTTC
>TRBV7-6|NA|NA|TRBJ2-1
CASSPAQFMAYNEQFF
TGTGCCAGCAGCCCGGCACAGTTTATGGCATACAATGAGCAGTTCTTC
>TRBV7-2|NA|NA|TRBJ1-1
CASTPGGPASTEAFF
TGTGCCAGCACCCCGGGTGGCCCCGCGAGCACTGAAGCTTTCTTT
>TRBV10-3|NA|NA|TRBJ2-7
CAISETRDEQYF
TGTGCCATCAGTGAGACTAGGGACGAGCAGTACTTC
>TRBV19|NA|NA|TRBJ2-1
CASKVGGRGYNEQFF
TGTGCCAGTAAGGTGGGAGGGAGGGGGTACAATGAGCAGTTCTTC
>TRBV12-5|NA|TRBD1|TRBJ1-1
CASGSATGLNTEAFF
TGTGCTAGTGGTTCAGCGACAGGGCTGAACACTGAAGCTTTCTTT
>TRBV4-1|once|NA|TRBJ2-1
CASSQDTSGLYNEQFF
TGCGCCAGCAGCCAAGATACAAGCGGGTTATACAATGAGCAGTTCTTC
>TRBV7-2|NA|NA|TRBJ1-1
CASSFGAQLREGKAFF
TGTGCCAGCAGCTTCGGGGCACAACTCCGGGAGGGGAAAGCTTTCTTT
>TRBV9|NA|TRBD2|TRBJ2-6
CASSVAGGRLTGANVLTF
TGTGCCAGCAGCGTAGCGGGGGGACGGCTAACTGGGGCCAACGTCCTGACTTTC
>TRBV7-2|NA|NA|TRBJ1-6
CASSLVGASSYNSPLHF
TGTGCCAGCAGCTTAGTTGGGGCGAGCTCCTATAATTCACCCCTCCACTTT
>TRBV5-1|once|NA|TRBJ2-1
CASSSLGTWDEQFF
TGCGCCAGCAGCTCTCTCGGGACATGGGATGAGCAGTTCTTC
>TRBV29-1|NA|NA|TRBJ1-2
CSVGVTALSPSGYTF
TGCAGCGTCGGAGTGACAGCCCTTAGTCCCTCCGGCTACACCTTC
>TRBV19|NA|TRBD2|TRBJ2-5
CASSSGETQYF
TGTGCCAGTTCTAGCGGAGAGACCCAGTACTTC
>TRBV14|NA|TRBD1|TRBJ1-1
CASSRRTGVLNTEAFF
TGTGCCAGCAGCCGTAGGACAGGGGTGCTGAACACTGAAGCTTTCTTT
>TRBV6-2/TRBV6-3|NA|NA|TRBJ2-3
CASSHRDIFSGVYF
TGTGCCAGCAGTCACCGGGACATCTTCAGTGGGGTGTATTTT
>TRBV30|NA|NA|TRBJ1-5
CAWTSPGIAQPQHF
TGTGCCTGGACCTCCCCCGGAATAGCTCAGCCCCAGCATTTT
>TRBV19|once|TRBD1|TRBJ1-2
CASSIKYRGMDYGYTF
TGTGCCAGTAGTATCAAGTACAGGGGAATGGACTATGGCTACACCTTC
>TRBV6-5|few|TRBD1|TRBJ2-4
CASSSGTGRNIQYF
TGTGCCAGCAGTTCCGGGACAGGGCGAAACATTCAGTACTTC
>TRBV5-1|NA|NA|TRBJ1-1
CASSRTVAMNTEAFF
TGCGCCAGCAGTCGGACAGTCGCAATGAACACTGAAGCTTTCTTT
>TRBV6-2/TRBV6-3|NA|NA|TRBJ1-1
CASSYSRGRGTEAFF
TGTGCCAGCAGTTACAGTCGGGGGAGGGGCACTGAAGCTTTCTTT
>TRBV23-1|once|NA|TRBJ1-2
CASSQWPRDTANYGYTF
TGCGCCAGCAGTCAATGGCCTCGGGACACCGCTAACTATGGCTACACCTTC
>TRBV19|NA|NA|TRBJ1-1
CASSNTMNTEAFF
TGTGCCAGTAGTAACACCATGAACACTGAAGCTTTCTTT
>TRBV30|once|NA|TRBJ1-1
CAWSTSEAFF
TGTGCCTGGAGTACAAGTGAAGCTTTCTTT
>TRBV7-2|NA|NA|TRBJ1-2
CASSLARIPGNYGYTF
TGTGCCAGCAGCTTAGCGCGGATCCCGGGGAACTATGGCTACACCTTC
>TRBV6-5|NA|TRBD1|TRBJ1-2
CASTRDRGLWYGYTF
TGTGCCAGCACCCGGGACAGGGGCCTTTGGTATGGCTACACCTTC
>TRBV30|few|NA|TRBJ2-2
CASGARSGELFF
TGTGCCTCTGGGGCGAGGAGTGGGGAGCTGTTTTTT
>TRBV19|NA|TRBD1|TRBJ1-2
CASSFPPGTGGGYTF
TGTGCCAGTTCATTTCCCCCCGGGACAGGGGGTGGCTACACCTTC
>TRBV12-3/TRBV12-4|NA|TRBD2|TRBJ2-2
CATVAGRNGELFF
TGTGCCACCGTAGCGGGGCGGAACGGGGAGCTGTTTTTT
>TRBV7-2|NA|TRBD2|TRBJ2-1
CASSLRTSGGAVDEQFF
TGTGCCAGCAGCTTAAGGACTAGCGGGGGGGCCGTGGATGAGCAGTTCTTC